The rows below give T cell receptor beta chains drawn from one sample of a study of OX40 agonist ivuxolimab in advanced cancers. Some clones are missing from TCRdb's copy, which holds only in-frame ones; the method was immunoSEQ multiplex PCR. The sample shows about 46,000 clones, about nine tenths of them seen only once. The source was CD4+ or CD8+ T cells sorted from blood, collected in a trial of the OX40 agonist ivuxolimab. The receptors originated from an adult with an advanced solid tumor such as melanoma, head and neck, liver or kidney cancer. The conserved cysteine and the conserved F or W are not part of the CDR3 here.

AWSDGLSGANVLT | TRBV30
ASSFAGTSGLTGELF | TRBV11-2
ASSLNPAGIYEQY | TRBV7-3
AWSVGWGQY | TRBV30
ASSASGLAGYNEQF | TRBV9
ASSLGGDGYNEQF | TRBV7-2
ASTTTLAIEAF | TRBV6-1
ASSTGPWGGMSSQY | TRBV4-1
ASSLLVRLAGPYNEQF | TRBV27
ASIPNSADEQY | TRBV5-8
ASRTGTGGQPQH | TRBV6-5
ASETGSYEQY | TRBV7-9
ASSHGTVGYT | TRBV5-6
ASSLGGSAYLSEQY | TRBV7-2
ASREGGTYEQY | TRBV5-4
ASSQATVGVGNEQF | TRBV4-3
ASSYSFFGEAF | TRBV6-5
ASSMYQANQPQH | TRBV19
ASTFGVEQY | TRBV6-6
ASSRQGLTWDEQF | TRBV19
ASSGGLAVTLTSYEQY | TRBV6-1
AWSVGAGGYEQY | TRBV30
ASSDSTYQGMETQY | TRBV7-9
ASSFGARDRGSEAF | TRBV28
ASSFSVGLFGIQY | TRBV27
ASSPEGDTSYEQY | TRBV9
ASSIGTGSNSPLH | TRBV19
ASSVDRANYGYT | TRBV27
SVEGGGGAGLNEQF | TRBV29-1
ATKDLNFETQY | TRBV2
AWPDYTGELF | TRBV30
ASSRGTSGSYEQY | TRBV7-6
ASSLEGTDTQY | TRBV7-8
ASSFVGNADTQY | TRBV7-9
ASSTGTGDYEQY | TRBV18
ASSTPGTGNQPQH | TRBV19
ASSLPGQGYEQY | TRBV5-4
ASSLSAGYNEQF | TRBV5-8
ASNIRGGLGEQF | TRBV9
ASSIGRIAYEQY | TRBV19
ASSKAGTIEAF | TRBV27
ASRRQPYGYT | TRBV2
ASSHGSGGERAETQY | TRBV7-8
ASSLSWTGELF | TRBV13
ASSRPFGVADTQY | TRBV9
ASGPFTGSYEQY | TRBV6-1